Shown below are 20 T cell receptor beta chains from a single sample sequenced in a study of molecular identifiers for immune sequencing clone quantification (dated by TCRdb to the late 2010s). The library was made by PCR. Sequencing relied on a NextSeq 500. The public reads were run again by TCRdb, first through fastp at Q25 and then through MiXCR, and only productive beta chains were kept. All rows with the same CDR3 protein become a single entry with the most common DNA and genes. Within this sample are about 630,000 distinct CDR3 sequences, with about 25% of them counted one time only. About 0.73% of the sample lies in the top ten. Sequencing was carried out using naive CD8+ T cells from blood, with Jurkat cell RNA spiked in. The cell subset or site label for this specimen denotes: FACS-sorted CD8+CD4-CCR7+CD45RA+ naive T cells. The receptors stem from a human donor in good health. Some libraries in this study had Jurkat cell RNA spiked in.

Details on this clonotype: A junction boundary mismatches the germline segment, possibly from a read error. J is TRBJ1-1 and V is TRBV7-6, with D possibly being TRBD1 (5 bases). This CDR3 spans 13 amino acids. Germline V gene sequence: CDR1 SGHVS, CDR2 FNYEAQ. CDR3 region: CASSSSGNTETFF. The CDR3 nucleotides read TGTGCCAGCAGCTCCTCAGGGAACACTGAAACTTTCTTT.

This clonotype has at least ten counts. The chain combines TRBV7-2 with TRBJ1-1, with 11 bases fitting TRBD1. V shed 5 bases and J 6 bases; nucleotides not matched to a gene: 8. CDR1 and CDR2 from the germline V gene are SGHTA and FQGNSA. The CDR3 contains 15 residues. The CDR3 bases are TGTGCCAGCAGCAATAGGGACAGGGGGGCTTCTGAAGCTTTCTTT. It yields the protein CASSNRDRGASEAFF.

With regard to this clonotype: Relative to the germline gene, one junction end is altered; a read error may explain this. The chain links TRBV4-1 to TRBJ1-4; D is ambiguous. The CDR3 consists of 15 residues. Per germline, CDR1 MGHRA and CDR2 YSYEKL. The CDR3 loop is CASSQPFPTNERLFF. The CDR3 DNA reads as TGCGCCAGCAGCCAACCCTTTCCAACTAATGAAAGACTGTTTTTT.

There are many counts of this clonotype. This chain joins TRBV4-1 and TRBJ1-5, with D unclear. V was pared by 1 base and J by 5 bases, with 6 bases between. Looked up from germline, CDR1 is MGHRA and CDR2 is YSYEKL. CDR3 length equals 13 residues. CDR3 amino acids: CASSQVEDQPQHF. CDR3 nucleotide sequence: TGCGCCAGCAGCCAAGTTGAGGATCAGCCCCAGCATTTT.

V usage is TRBV19 and J usage is TRBJ1-6; D unclear. This CDR3 has 15 residues. CDR1 and CDR2 (germline): LNHDA, SQIVND (reference sequence). The V gene lost 6 bases and the J gene lost 6 bases, with 15 bases spanning the gap. The CDR3 loop is CASSTGSGPNSPLHF. Here the CDR3 DNA reads TGTGCCAGTAGCACGGGGTCAGGTCCTAATTCACCCCTCCACTTT. The whole variable domain, filled in from reference TRBV19 and TRBJ1-6, reads DGGITQSPKYLFRKEGQNVTLSCEQNLNHDAMYWYRQDPGQGLRLIYYSQIVNDFQKGDIAEGYSVSREKKESFPLTVTSAQKNPTAFYLCASSTGSGPNSPLHFGNGTRLTVT.

This sequence joins TRBV20-1 and TRBJ2-7, with D tentatively TRBD1 (6 bases). The V and J ends lost 0 bases and 5 bases respectively, with 32 bases between them. Germline V CDR1 and CDR2: DFQATT, SNEGSKA (reference sequence). This CDR3 has 20 amino acids. The CDR3 loop reads CSARDMVGGRDKGNSHEQYF. The CDR3 coding sequence is TGCAGTGCTAGAGATATGGTTGGCGGTCGGGACAAAGGGAATTCCCACGAGCAGTACTTC.

The sample holds many counts of this clonotype. The CDR3 DNA follows: TGTGCCAGCAGTCCGGACGGGGGGCGGACTGAAGCTTTCTTT. This translates into CASSPDGGRTEAFF. V and J are TRBV28 and TRBJ1-1, with D perhaps matching TRBD1 (6 bases). The V and J ends lost 5 bases and 5 bases respectively, with 15 bases between them. Germline values: CDR1 MDHEN, CDR2 SYDVKM. CDR3 length: 14 amino acids.

This chain links TRBV9 with TRBJ2-1; tentative D call: TRBD2 (5 bases). Germline CDR1 SGDLS, CDR2 YYNGEE. V was pared by 0 bases and J by 10 bases, with 11 bases between. This CDR3 contains 13 residues. The CDR3 loop reads CASSVGEGPEQFF. Here the CDR3 DNA reads TGTGCCAGCAGCGTAGGAGAGGGTCCGGAGCAGTTCTTC.

This clonotype was counted a few times. The chain has TRBV5-8 and TRBJ1-6; 9 bases are shared with TRBD1. V was pared by 4 bases and J by 8 bases, with 10 bases of the junction left unmatched. This CDR3 region has 16 residues. Per germline, CDR1 SGHTS and CDR2 YDEGEE. Written as DNA, the CDR3 is TGTGCCAGCAGCCCCCTCCGGGACAGGGTGGATTCACCCCTCCACTTT. It specifies CASSPLRDRVDSPLHF.

The chain carries TRBV7-6 and TRBJ2-7, with D possibly TRBD2 on 6 matching bases. Per the germline V gene, CDR1 is SGHVS and CDR2 is FNYEAQ. There are 16 residues in the CDR3. V lost 0 bases to trimming and J lost 6 bases, with 18 bases between them. CDR3 amino acids: CASSLAVGEEGGEQYF. Here the CDR3 DNA reads TGTGCCAGCAGCTTAGCTGTCGGGGAGGAGGGCGGCGAGCAGTACTTC.

The gene calls are TRBV6-2 or TRBV6-3 and TRBJ1-1, with D tentatively TRBD1 (5 bases). The V gene's germline CDR1 is MNHEY and CDR2 SVGEGT. Between the trimmed V and J ends, which lost 2 bases and 1 base, there was a span of 14 bases. The CDR3 extends over 16 amino acids. The CDR3 nucleotides read TGTGCCAGCAGTTACCCGACCGGGGCCCCGAACACTGAAGCTTTCTTT. Translated: CASSYPTGAPNTEAFF.

This clonotype was seen ten or more times. The V call is TRBV2, the J call TRBJ2-7, with D possibly matching TRBD1 (5 bases). This CDR3 has 14 amino acids. Germline V gene lookup returns CDR1 SNHLY and CDR2 FYNNEI. The ends were cut back, 1 base at V and 3 bases at J, with 10 bases in the middle. In DNA, the CDR3 is TGTGCCAGCAGTGAAGGGACGGACAACTACGAGCAGTACTTC. It specifies CASSEGTDNYEQYF. The full variable domain, completed using reference TRBV2 and TRBJ2-7, is EPEVTQTPSHQVTQMGQEVILRCVPISNHLYFYWYRQILGQKVEFLVSFYNNEISEKSEIFDDQFSVERPDGSNFTLKIRSTKLEDSAMYFCASSEGTDNYEQYFGPGTRLTVT.

The chain has TRBV4-1 and TRBJ1-5; D gene uncertain. CDR1 and CDR2 from the germline V gene are MGHRA and YSYEKL. The CDR3 length is 13 residues. The V end was cut by 0 bases, the J end by 6 bases, with 6 bases between. CDR3 amino acids: CASSQELPQPQHF. The CDR3 region has the DNA TGCGCCAGCAGCCAAGAACTCCCTCAGCCCCAGCATTTT.

This clonotype was seen more than once but under ten times. V and J are TRBV7-6 and TRBJ2-3; TRBD2 aligns across 7 bases. The V gene's germline CDR1 is SGHVS and CDR2 FNYEAQ. The length of the CDR3 is 15 residues. The V segment lost 6 bases and the J segment 1 base; nucleotides outside the gene matches: 7. The CDR3 reads CASSWVAGGTDTQYF. CDR3 in DNA: TGTGCCAGCAGTTGGGTTGCGGGGGGCACAGATACGCAGTATTTT.

This clonotype was seen repeatedly, ten times or more. The chain employs TRBV7-9 and TRBJ2-3; 13 bases are a match to TRBD2. The CDR3 is 15 residues long. The trim removed 5 bases at V and 4 bases at J, leaving 3 bases unmatched. Germline V gene lookup returns CDR1 SEHNR and CDR2 FQNEAQ (reference sequence). The CDR3 DNA reads as TGTGCCAGCAGCGGGACTAGCGGGGTAGCAGATACGCAGTATTTT. As protein: CASSGTSGVADTQYF.

This clonotype has only a few counts. Germline and junction disagree at one end, which may indicate a read error. This chain links TRBV9 with TRBJ2-5, with TRBD1 identical over 8 bases. The CDR3 runs to 14 residues. Germline loops: CDR1 SGDLS, CDR2 YYNGEE. For the CDR3, the DNA is TGTGCCAGCAGCGCCGGGACAGGCCAAAAGACCCAGTACTTC. This encodes CASSAGTGQKTQYF.

This clonotype was detected only a few times. The V gene is TRBV4-2, the J gene TRBJ2-7; D is possibly TRBD2 (5 bases). This CDR3 spans 13 amino acids. Trimming stripped 4 bases from V and 3 bases from J, with 10 bases between. The germline gives CDR1 LGHNA, CDR2 YNFKEQ. The CDR3 sequence: CASSPGIDYEQYF. In DNA form, the CDR3 reads TGTGCCAGCAGCCCCGGGATCGACTACGAGCAGTACTTC.

This clonotype was found many times. The chain links TRBV9 to TRBJ2-3, with D unclear. The CDR3 length is 14 residues. Germline V gene sequence: CDR1 SGDLS, CDR2 YYNGEE. Trimming pared 0 bases from V and 2 bases from J, leaving 7 bases between. This CDR3 reads CASSVEGTTDTQYF. The CDR3 DNA reads TGTGCCAGCAGCGTAGAGGGAACCACAGATACGCAGTATTTT.

In regard to this clonotype: A read error may explain this, as a much larger clone is one base away. The chain uses TRBV20-1 and TRBJ2-3; D is undetermined. The CDR3 has 15 amino acids. Germline CDR1 DFQATT, CDR2 SNEGSKA (reference sequence). The CDR3 sequence is CSARDWAHSTDKQYF. For the CDR3, the DNA is TGCAGTGCTAGAGATTGGGCTCACTCCACAGATAAGCAGTATTTT.

A remark on this clonotype: The germline gene is not matched at one end of the junction; a read error may be the cause. This chain uses TRBV5-5 with TRBJ1-2; TRBD1 aligns across 8 bases. Germline-derived CDR1 and CDR2 are SGHKS and YYEKEE (reference sequence). This CDR3 contains 15 residues. CDR3 nucleotide sequence: TGTGTCAGCAGCATTGGACAGGGCTACACCTATGGCTACACCTTC. It yields the protein CVSSIGQGYTYGYTF.